The present TCR beta chain was sequenced within a study of blood T cell repertoires in COVID-19. Study background: Both acute and convalescent COVID-19 samples were obtained from the United States, Italy and Spain. In each case, the material was cDNA or gDNA derived from T cells, B-cell-depleted T cells, or PBMCs.

Clones were read by immunoSEQ multiplex PCR, and TCRdb kept only the in-frame ones, dropping some. Altogether about 16,000 clones are present, approximately 90% being singletons, with the ten largest covering around 8.5%. The material sequenced was peripheral blood. This sequence was found in a human donor in a cohort sampled during active COVID-19.

The CDR3 DNA follows: TGTGCCAGCAGCTCACAGAGACAGTCCTACGAGCAGTACTTC. Translation gives CASSSQRQSYEQYF. The V and J genes are TRBV7-8 and TRBJ2-7, with D perhaps TRBD1 (5 bases). The ends were cut back, 4 bases at V and 1 base at J, with 11 bases in the middle. The CDR3 has 14 residues. Germline CDR1 SGHVS, CDR2 FQNEAQ.